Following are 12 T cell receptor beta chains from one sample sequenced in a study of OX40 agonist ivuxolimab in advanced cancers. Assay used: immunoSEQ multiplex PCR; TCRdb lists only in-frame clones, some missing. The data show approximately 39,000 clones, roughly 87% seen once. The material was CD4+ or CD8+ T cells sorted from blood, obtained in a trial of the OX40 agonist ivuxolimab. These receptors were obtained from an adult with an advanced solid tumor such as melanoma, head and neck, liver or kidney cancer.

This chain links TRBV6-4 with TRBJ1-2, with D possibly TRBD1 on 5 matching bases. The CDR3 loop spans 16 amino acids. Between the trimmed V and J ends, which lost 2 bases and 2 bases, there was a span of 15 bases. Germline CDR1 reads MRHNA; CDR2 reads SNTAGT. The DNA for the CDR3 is TGTGCCAGCAGTGACGTAAGCCCAGGGCGGAACTATGGCTACACCTTC. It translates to CASSDVSPGRNYGYTF.

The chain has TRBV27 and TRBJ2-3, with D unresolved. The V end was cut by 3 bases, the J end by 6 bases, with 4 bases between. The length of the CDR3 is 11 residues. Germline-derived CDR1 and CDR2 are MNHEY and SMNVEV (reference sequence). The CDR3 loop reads CASSFSDTQYF. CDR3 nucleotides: TGTGCCAGCAGTTTCTCCGATACGCAGTATTTT.

The CDR3 nucleotides are TGTGCCAGCAGCTTAGAGCGGCTATCCAGTAGCACAGATACGCAGTATTTT. Translating gives CASSLERLSSSTDTQYF. The chain links TRBV7-2 to TRBJ2-3, with a possible D match to TRBD2 (5 bases). There are 17 residues in the CDR3. The ends were cut back, 1 base at V and 0 bases at J, with 14 bases in the middle. Germline V gene sequence: CDR1 SGHTA, CDR2 FQGNSA. The full variable domain, with the rest looked up from reference TRBV7-2 and TRBJ2-3, is GAGVSQSPSNKVTEKGKDVELRCDPISGHTALYWYRQSLGQGLEFLIYFQGNSAPDKSGLPSDRFSAERTGGSVSTLTIQRTQQEDSAVYLCASSLERLSSSTDTQYFGPGTRLTVL.

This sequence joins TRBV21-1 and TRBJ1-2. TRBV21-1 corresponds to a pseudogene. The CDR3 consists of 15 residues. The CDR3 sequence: CASSKEGRENYGYTF. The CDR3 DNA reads TGTGCCAGCAGCAAAGAGGGCAGAGAGAACTATGGCTACACCTTC.

In nucleotides, the CDR3 is TGTGCCAGCAGTTCCGGGACAGACCATGAAAAACTGTTTTTT. Amino acids: CASSSGTDHEKLFF. This sequence joins TRBV27 and TRBJ1-4; TRBD1 agrees at 7 bases. J was trimmed by 6 bases and V by 4 bases; bases with no gene match: 5. The CDR3 spans 14 residues. The germline CDR1 and CDR2 sequences are MNHEY and SMNVEV (reference sequence).

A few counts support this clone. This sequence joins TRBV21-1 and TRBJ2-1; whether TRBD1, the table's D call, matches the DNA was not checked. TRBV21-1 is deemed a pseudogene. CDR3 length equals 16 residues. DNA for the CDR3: TGTGCCACCAAGGGCCCCTGGGACAAGAATTACAATGAGCAGTTCTTC. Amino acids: CATKGPWDKNYNEQFF.

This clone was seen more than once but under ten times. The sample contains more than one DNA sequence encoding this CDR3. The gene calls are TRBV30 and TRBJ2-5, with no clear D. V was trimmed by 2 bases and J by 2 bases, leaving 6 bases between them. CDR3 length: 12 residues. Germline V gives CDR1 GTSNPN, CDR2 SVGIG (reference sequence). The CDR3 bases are TGTGCCTGGAGTTTCGGACAAGAGACCCAGTACTTC. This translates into CAWSFGQETQYF.

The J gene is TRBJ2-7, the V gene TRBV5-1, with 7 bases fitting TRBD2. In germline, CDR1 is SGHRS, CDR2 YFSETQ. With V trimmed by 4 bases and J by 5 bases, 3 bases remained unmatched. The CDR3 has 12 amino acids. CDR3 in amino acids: CASSPGGNEQYF. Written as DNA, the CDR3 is TGCGCCAGCAGCCCCGGGGGGAACGAGCAGTACTTC.

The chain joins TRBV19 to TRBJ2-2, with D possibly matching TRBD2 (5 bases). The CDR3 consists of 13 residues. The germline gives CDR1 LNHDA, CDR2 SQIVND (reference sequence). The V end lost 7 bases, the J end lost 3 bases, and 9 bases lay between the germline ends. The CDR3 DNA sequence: TGTGCCAGTACCCCGAGGGACACCGGGGAGCTGTTTTTT. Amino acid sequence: CASTPRDTGELFF.

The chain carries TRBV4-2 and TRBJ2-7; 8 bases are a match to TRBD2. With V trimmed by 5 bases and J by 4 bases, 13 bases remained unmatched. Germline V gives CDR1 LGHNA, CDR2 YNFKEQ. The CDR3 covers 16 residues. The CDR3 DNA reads TGTGCCAGCAGCTGGAGGGCGGGCGGGGGGTCGTACGAGCAGTACTTC. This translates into CASSWRAGGGSYEQYF.

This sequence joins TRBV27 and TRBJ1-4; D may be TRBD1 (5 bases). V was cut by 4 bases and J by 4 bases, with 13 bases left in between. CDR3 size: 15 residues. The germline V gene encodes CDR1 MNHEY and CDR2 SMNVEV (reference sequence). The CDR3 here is CASSSIGTLNEKLFF. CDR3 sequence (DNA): TGTGCCAGCAGTTCGATCGGGACCCTTAATGAAAAACTGTTTTTT.

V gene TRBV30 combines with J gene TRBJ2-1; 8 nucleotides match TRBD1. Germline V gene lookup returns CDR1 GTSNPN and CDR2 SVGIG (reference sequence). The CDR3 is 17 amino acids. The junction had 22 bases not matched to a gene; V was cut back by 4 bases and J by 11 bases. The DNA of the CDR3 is TGTGCCTGGAACTTACTCCCTTTGACAGGGGCAGAAGCCCAGCAGTTCTTC. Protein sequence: CAWNLLPLTGAEAQQFF.